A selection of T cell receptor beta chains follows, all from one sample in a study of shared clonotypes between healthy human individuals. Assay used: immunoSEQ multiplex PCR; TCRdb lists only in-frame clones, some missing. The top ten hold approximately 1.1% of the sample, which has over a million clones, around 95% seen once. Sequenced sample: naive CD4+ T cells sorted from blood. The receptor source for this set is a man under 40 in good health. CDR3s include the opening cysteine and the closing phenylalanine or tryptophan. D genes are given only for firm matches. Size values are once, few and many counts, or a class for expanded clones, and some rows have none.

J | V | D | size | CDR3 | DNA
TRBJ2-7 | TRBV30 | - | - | CAWSVEGNEQYF | TGTGCCTGGAGTGTCGAAGGGAACGAGCAGTACTTC
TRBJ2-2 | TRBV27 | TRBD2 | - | CASSRRAGGFANTGELFF | TGTGCCAGCAGTAGACGAGCGGGAGGGTTCGCGAACACCGGGGAGCTGTTTTTT
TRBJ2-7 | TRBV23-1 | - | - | CASSPERGLSYEQYF | TGCGCCAGCAGCCCGGAGAGAGGACTCTCCTACGAGCAGTACTTC
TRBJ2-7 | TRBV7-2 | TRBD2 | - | CASTFLAGGRRYEQYF | TGTGCCAGCACCTTTCTAGCGGGAGGGCGAAGATACGAGCAGTACTTC
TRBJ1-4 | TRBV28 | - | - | CASSYPGAGNEKLFF | TGTGCCAGCAGTTACCCAGGGGCTGGTAATGAAAAACTGTTTTTT
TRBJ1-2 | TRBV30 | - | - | CAWSGVTVYGYTF | TGTGCCTGGAGTGGGGTGACAGTCTATGGCTACACCTTC
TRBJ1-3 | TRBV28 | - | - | CASSSQASSGNTIYF | TGTGCCAGCAGTTCGCAGGCTTCCTCTGGAAACACCATATATTTT
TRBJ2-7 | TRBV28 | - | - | CASSFTGTPGDEQYF | TGTGCCAGCAGTTTTACCGGGACACCGGGGGACGAGCAGTACTTC
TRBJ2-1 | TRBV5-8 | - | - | CASSSYGGHYNEQFF | TGTGCCAGCAGCTCCTATGGGGGACACTACAATGAGCAGTTCTTC
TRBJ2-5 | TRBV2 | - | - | CASTRVLGETQYF | TGTGCCAGCACTCGGGTTCTGGGAGAGACCCAGTACTTC
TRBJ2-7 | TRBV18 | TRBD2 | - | CASSAGTSGKYEQYF | TGTGCCAGCTCGGCCGGGACTAGCGGAAAGTACGAGCAGTACTTC
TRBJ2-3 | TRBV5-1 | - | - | CASSFLEGGGSTDTQYF | TGCGCCAGCAGCTTTCTCGAGGGCGGCGGTAGCACAGATACGCAGTATTTT
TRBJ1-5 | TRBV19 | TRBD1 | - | CASRLTGGRNQPQHF | TGTGCCAGTAGACTTACAGGGGGCCGCAATCAGCCCCAGCATTTT
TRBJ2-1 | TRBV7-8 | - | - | CASSERFSSYNEQFF | TGTGCCAGCAGCGAGCGGTTTAGCTCCTACAATGAGCAGTTCTTC
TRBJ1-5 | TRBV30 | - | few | CAWSSEGGNQPQHF | TGTGCCTGGAGCTCAGAGGGTGGGAATCAGCCCCAGCATTTT
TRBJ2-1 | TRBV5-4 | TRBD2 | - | CASSLSGNPLNEQFF | TGTGCCAGCAGCCTTAGCGGGAACCCCCTCAATGAGCAGTTCTTC
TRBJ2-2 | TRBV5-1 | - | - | CASSKGGAGELFF | TGCGCCAGCAGCAAGGGTGGGGCCGGGGAGCTGTTTTTT
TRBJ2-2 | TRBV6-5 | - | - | CASSFGGAGGTGELFF | TGTGCCAGCAGTTTTGGGGGCGCCGGTGGCACCGGGGAGCTGTTTTTT
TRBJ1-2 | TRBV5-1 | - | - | CASSFQLRGSYGYTF | TGCGCCAGCAGCTTCCAACTCAGGGGTAGCTATGGCTACACCTTC
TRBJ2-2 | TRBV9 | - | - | CASSVGSSLSHHTGELFF | TGTGCCAGCAGCGTAGGAAGTTCTCTGAGTCATCACACCGGGGAGCTGTTTTTT
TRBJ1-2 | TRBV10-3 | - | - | CAISEAVGPRTYGYTF | TGTGCCATCAGTGAGGCGGTGGGTCCCAGAACCTATGGCTACACCTTC
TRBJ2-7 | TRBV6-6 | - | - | CASSGLTAHEQYF | TGTGCCAGCAGCGGTCTGACTGCTCACGAGCAGTACTTC
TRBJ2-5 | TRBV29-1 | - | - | CSVEDQETQYF | TGCAGCGTTGAAGATCAAGAGACCCAGTACTTC
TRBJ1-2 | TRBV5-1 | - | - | CASSLDGGYGYTF | TGCGCCAGCAGCTTGGACGGTGGCTATGGCTACACCTTC
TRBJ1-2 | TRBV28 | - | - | CASSPRVRSYTF | TGTGCCAGCAGTCCCAGGGTTAGAAGCTACACCTTC
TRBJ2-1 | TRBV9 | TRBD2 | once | CASSFTSGRFDEQFF | TGTGCCAGCAGCTTCACTAGCGGGAGGTTTGATGAGCAGTTCTTC
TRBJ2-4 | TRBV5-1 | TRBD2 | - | CASSSGTSGYGDIQYF | TGCGCCAGCAGCTCCGGGACTAGCGGTTATGGGGACATTCAGTACTTC
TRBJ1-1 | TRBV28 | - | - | CASSFSNVGLPYTEAFF | TGTGCCAGCAGTTTTTCAAATGTCGGTCTTCCCTACACTGAAGCTTTCTTT
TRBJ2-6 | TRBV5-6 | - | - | CASSPGPRPGANVLTF | TGTGCCAGCAGCCCCGGGCCCCGCCCCGGGGCCAACGTCCTGACTTTC
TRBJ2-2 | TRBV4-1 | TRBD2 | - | CASSQDRREAGTGELFF | TGCGCCAGCAGCCAAGATCGACGGGAGGCTGGCACCGGGGAGCTGTTTTTT
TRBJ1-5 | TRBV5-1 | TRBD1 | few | CASSPDRSNQPQHF | TGCGCCAGCAGCCCGGACAGGAGCAATCAGCCCCAGCATTTT
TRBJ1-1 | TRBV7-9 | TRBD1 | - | CASRKTGETEAFF | TGTGCCAGCAGAAAAACAGGGGAAACTGAAGCTTTCTTT
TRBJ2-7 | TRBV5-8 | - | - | CASSGTETYEQYF | TGTGCCAGCAGCGGAACAGAAACCTACGAGCAGTACTTC
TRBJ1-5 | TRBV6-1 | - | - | CASSEGSLNQPQHF | TGTGCCAGCAGTGAGGGCAGCCTCAATCAGCCCCAGCATTTT
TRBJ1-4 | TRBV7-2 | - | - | CASSQMGYLKLFF | TGTGCCAGCAGCCAAATGGGGTATCTAAAACTGTTTTTT
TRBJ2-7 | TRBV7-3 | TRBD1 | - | CASSLGGQGTEQYF | TGTGCCAGCAGCTTAGGGGGACAGGGAACCGAGCAGTACTTC
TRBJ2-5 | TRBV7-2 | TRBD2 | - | CASSSSGIMYF | TGTGCCAGCAGCTCCAGCGGGATCATGTACTTC
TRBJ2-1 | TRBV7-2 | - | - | CASRTPGVIGNEQFF | TGTGCCAGCAGGACTCCAGGGGTAATTGGCAATGAGCAGTTCTTC
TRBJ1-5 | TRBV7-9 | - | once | CASSLGSNNQPQHF | TGTGCCAGCAGCTTAGGAAGCAACAATCAGCCCCAGCATTTT
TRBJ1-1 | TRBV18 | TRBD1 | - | CASSPLIKQGANTEAFF | TGTGCCAGCTCACCGCTCATAAAACAGGGGGCCAACACTGAAGCTTTCTTT
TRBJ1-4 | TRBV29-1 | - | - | CSVASRSNEKLFF | TGCAGCGTCGCTTCGCGGAGTAATGAAAAACTGTTTTTT
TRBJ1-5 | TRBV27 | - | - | CASSLSLPLGRSHQPQHF | TGTGCCAGCAGTTTATCCCTTCCCTTAGGCCGTAGTCATCAGCCCCAGCATTTT
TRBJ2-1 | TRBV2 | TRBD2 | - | CASRDPGGRTIDEQFF | TGTGCCAGCAGAGACCCGGGGGGGAGAACGATCGATGAGCAGTTCTTC
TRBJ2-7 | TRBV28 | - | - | CASSPFRDSAEQYF | TGTGCCAGCAGTCCATTCAGGGATTCAGCCGAGCAGTACTTC
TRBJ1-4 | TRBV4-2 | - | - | CASSQDRAREKLFF | TGTGCCAGCAGCCAAGACAGGGCAAGGGAAAAACTGTTTTTT
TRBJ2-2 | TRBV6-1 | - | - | CASGGLVTGELFF | TGTGCCAGCGGAGGGCTAGTCACCGGGGAGCTGTTTTTT
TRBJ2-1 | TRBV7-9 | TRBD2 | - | CASSWGTSGYYNEQFF | TGTGCCAGCAGCTGGGGGACTAGCGGTTATTACAATGAGCAGTTCTTC
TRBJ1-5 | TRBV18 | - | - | CASSPMQGPNQPQHF | TGTGCCAGCTCACCAATGCAGGGTCCTAATCAGCCCCAGCATTTT
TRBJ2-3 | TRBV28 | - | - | CASSSGTDTQYF | TGTGCCAGCAGTTCAGGAACAGATACGCAGTATTTT